A selection of T cell receptor beta chains follows, all from one sample in a study of cytomegalovirus exposure and HLA in healthy donors. Some clones are missing from TCRdb's copy, which holds only in-frame ones; the method was immunoSEQ multiplex PCR. The sample shows 150,000 to 200,000 clones, roughly 80% of them seen only once. Sequenced material: PBMCs. The receptors come from a human donor in good health. Both conserved end residues are part of each CDR3. Fields, in order: clone size, D gene, V gene, J gene, CDR3 protein, CDR3 DNA. D genes are given only for firm matches. Size is stated for part of the rows, as once, few or many counts, or as a class when the clone is expanded.

>.|TRBD2|TRBV9|TRBJ2-3
CASTMRGDVVGTDTQYF
TGTGCCAGCACGATGCGGGGGGACGTAGTGGGCACAGATACGCAGTATTTT
>many|.|TRBV2|TRBJ1-2
CASSEFSGVGALYTF
TGTGCCAGCAGTGAGTTTTCAGGAGTAGGGGCCTTATACACCTTC
>.|TRBD1|TRBV5-5|TRBJ1-2
CASSSRTGEYGYTF
TGTGCCAGCAGCTCGCGGACAGGGGAATATGGCTACACCTTC
>.|.|TRBV1|TRBJ1-5
CTSSQVVYRMGQPQHF
TGCACCAGCAGCCAGGTGGTTTACAGGATGGGTCAGCCCCAGCATTTT
>.|.|TRBV7-9|TRBJ1-3
CASSLAATGNTIYF
TGTGCCAGCAGCTTAGCGGCAACTGGAAACACCATATATTTT
>once|TRBD2|TRBV25-1|TRBJ2-1
CASSDSGGHYNEQFF
TGTGCCAGCAGTGATAGCGGGGGGCACTACAATGAGCAGTTCTTC
>.|.|TRBV11-3|TRBJ1-2
CASSLSTANYGYTF
TGTGCCAGCAGCTTATCTACAGCAAACTATGGCTACACCTTC
>.|TRBD1|TRBV28|TRBJ1-2
CASSLSNTGATGYTF
TGTGCCAGCAGTTTATCAAACACAGGGGCCACGGGCTACACCTTC
>.|TRBD1|TRBV5-6|TRBJ1-1
CASSNPPGQGATEAFF
TGTGCCAGCAGCAACCCCCCCGGACAGGGGGCTACTGAAGCTTTCTTT
>once|.|TRBV5-1|TRBJ1-1
CASSIQGPTSNTEAFF
TGCGCCAGCAGCATCCAGGGACCCACTAGCAACACTGAAGCTTTCTTT
>.|TRBD1|TRBV5-6|TRBJ1-2
CASSLGDREYGYTF
TGTGCCAGCAGCTTGGGGGACAGGGAATATGGCTACACCTTC
>.|.|TRBV12-5|TRBJ2-2
CASGLSDTGELFF
TGTGCTAGTGGTTTGTCCGACACCGGGGAGCTGTTTTTT
>.|.|TRBV2|TRBJ1-4
CASSAFGENEKLFF
TGTGCCAGCAGCGCCTTCGGTGAAAATGAAAAACTGTTTTTT
>.|.|TRBV6-1|TRBJ2-5
CASSEGDSRETQYF
TGTGCCAGCAGTGAAGGGGACTCAAGGGAGACCCAGTACTTC
>.|.|TRBV2|TRBJ2-4
CASSEARETLGYF
TGTGCCAGCAGTGAAGCGAGGGAGACACTGGGGTACTTC
>.|TRBD2|TRBV6-1|TRBJ2-7
CATGLAYEQYF
TGTGCCACTGGACTAGCGTACGAGCAGTACTTC
>.|.|TRBV7-2|TRBJ2-6
CASSSQSSGANVLTF
TGTGCCAGCAGCTCACAGAGCTCTGGGGCCAACGTCCTGACTTTC
>.|.|TRBV13|TRBJ1-1
CASSLGGREAFF
TGTGCCAGCAGCTTAGGTGGCAGGGAAGCTTTCTTT
>.|.|TRBV2|TRBJ1-2
CASKDSPYGYTF
TGTGCCAGCAAGGACAGCCCCTATGGCTACACCTTC
>.|.|TRBV27|TRBJ1-1
CASSLSEAVGRAFF
TGTGCCAGCAGTTTATCGGAGGCCGTCGGACGAGCTTTCTTT
>.|TRBD1|TRBV13|TRBJ2-7
CASRKQGISYEQYF
TGTGCCAGTCGAAAACAGGGGATTTCTTACGAGCAGTACTTC
>.|.|TRBV11-3|TRBJ1-2
CASSFNGGYGYTF
TGTGCCAGCAGCTTCAACGGGGGCTATGGCTACACCTTC
>.|.|TRBV19|TRBJ1-2
CASSLSGINYGYTF
TGTGCCAGTAGCCTATCAGGGATTAACTATGGCTACACCTTC
>.|TRBD2|TRBV4-1|TRBJ2-1
CASSQEQAGGPEFF
TGCGCCAGCAGCCAAGAGCAAGCGGGGGGACCCGAGTTCTTC
>once|TRBD2|TRBV5-4|TRBJ2-1
CASSPSGGAWSYNEQFF
TGTGCCAGCAGTCCTAGCGGGGGGGCTTGGTCCTACAATGAGCAGTTCTTC
>few|.|TRBV7-9|TRBJ2-7
CASSQVGDSYEQYF
TGTGCCAGCAGTCAAGTAGGGGACTCCTACGAGCAGTACTTC
>once|.|TRBV5-1|TRBJ2-7
CASSLVRGGSYEQYF
TGCGCCAGCAGCTTGGTAAGGGGCGGTTCCTACGAGCAGTACTTC
>.|.|TRBV7-9|TRBJ2-3
CASSRGTDTQYF
TGTGCCAGCAGCCGAGGGACAGATACGCAGTATTTT
>.|.|TRBV7-6|TRBJ2-1
CASSLDLGAYEQFF
TGTGCCAGCAGCTTAGATCTAGGGGCGTATGAGCAGTTCTTC
>.|TRBD2|TRBV4-1|TRBJ2-7
CASSHSPGLASEQYF
TGCGCCAGCAGCCACTCACCGGGACTAGCAAGCGAGCAGTACTTC
>.|.|TRBV9|TRBJ2-7
CASSPQGGSYEQYF
TGTGCCAGCAGCCCCCAGGGAGGCTCCTACGAGCAGTACTTC
>.|.|TRBV15|TRBJ2-7
CATSRDNPGMMYEQYF
TGTGCCACCAGCAGAGATAACCCAGGGATGATGTACGAGCAGTACTTC
>.|.|TRBV29-1|TRBJ2-1
CSVEVGWGTAYNEQFF
TGCAGCGTTGAAGTGGGGTGGGGGACTGCGTACAATGAGCAGTTCTTC
>.|TRBD1|TRBV7-2|TRBJ2-7
CASSLEGQGRGYEQYF
TGTGCCAGCAGCCTGGAGGGACAGGGAAGGGGGTACGAGCAGTACTTC
>once|TRBD2|TRBV2|TRBJ2-3
CASAGADTQYF
TGTGCCAGCGCGGGGGCAGATACGCAGTATTTT